This T cell receptor beta chain was documented in a study of blood T cell repertoires in COVID-19. CDR1 and CDR2 from the germline V gene are LNHDA and SQIVND (reference sequence). V shed 6 bases, J shed 6 bases, and the junction held 3 bases outside the gene matches. The CDR3 consists of 14 residues. Here immunoSEQ multiplex PCR was the method, and the copy in TCRdb shows in-frame clones only, minus some. The data contain around 180,000 clones, approximately 90% of them singletons. The sample consisted of peripheral blood. The receptor was isolated from a man aged 70 or older with active or convalescent COVID-19. V and J are TRBV19 and TRBJ2-1, with 12 bases identical to TRBD2. CDR3 DNA sequence: TGTGCCAGTAGGACTAGCGGGAGCCGCAATGAGCAGTTCTTC. Its translation: CASRTSGSRNEQFF.